This T cell receptor beta chain originates from a study of blood T cell repertoires in COVID-19. Study information: Donors of Cohort 3 who recovered were those that had two negative PCRs, clearance, or symptom resolution.

Membership in each cohort depended on participant-reported clinical history. As originally analysed: Using reference gene primer amplification, nucleated cell counts were estimated. Data came from immunoSEQ multiplex PCR; TCRdb stores just in-frame clones and leaves some out. The DNA was the basis for D and trimming; V, J and clone size are from that table. The sample lists around 290,000 clones; roughly 91% were seen once. The CDR3 consists of 14 residues. From germline, CDR1 is KGHDR and CDR2 SFDVKD. Trimming pared 3 bases from V and 4 bases from J, leaving 11 bases between. This clonotype originated in an older woman in a cohort exposed to, infected with or recovered from COVID-19 (not recorded which). Source material: PBMCs or T cells enriched from blood (not recorded which). The rearrangement joins TRBV24-1 to TRBJ1-2, with D hard to call. The CDR3 bases are TGTGCCACCAGTGATCCCCCAGCGGGCTATGGCTACACCTTC. Protein: CATSDPPAGYGYTF.